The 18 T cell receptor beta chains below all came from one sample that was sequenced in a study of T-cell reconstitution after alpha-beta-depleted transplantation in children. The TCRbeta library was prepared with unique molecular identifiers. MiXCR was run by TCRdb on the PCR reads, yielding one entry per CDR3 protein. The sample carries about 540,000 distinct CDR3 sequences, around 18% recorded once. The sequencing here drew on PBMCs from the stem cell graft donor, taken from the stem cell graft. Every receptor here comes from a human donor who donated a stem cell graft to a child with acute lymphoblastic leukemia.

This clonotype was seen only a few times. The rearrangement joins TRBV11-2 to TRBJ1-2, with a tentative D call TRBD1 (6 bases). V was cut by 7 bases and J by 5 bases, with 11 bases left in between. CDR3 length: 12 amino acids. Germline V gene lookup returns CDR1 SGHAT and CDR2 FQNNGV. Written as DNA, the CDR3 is TGTGCCAGCACCTCACAGGGATATGGCTACACCTTC. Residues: CASTSQGYGYTF.

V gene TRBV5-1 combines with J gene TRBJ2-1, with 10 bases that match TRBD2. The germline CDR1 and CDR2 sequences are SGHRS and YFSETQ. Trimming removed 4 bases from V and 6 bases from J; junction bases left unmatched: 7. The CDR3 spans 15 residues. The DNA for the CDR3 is TGCGCCAGCAGCACAGCTAGCGGGAGAAGCAATGAGCAGTTCTTC. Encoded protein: CASSTASGRSNEQFF. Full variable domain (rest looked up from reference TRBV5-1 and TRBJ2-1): KAGVTQTPRYLIKTRGQQVTLSCSPISGHRSVSWYQQTPGQGLQFLFEYFSETQRNKGNFPGRFSGRQFSNSRSEMNVSTLELGDSALYLCASSTASGRSNEQFFGPGTRLTVL.

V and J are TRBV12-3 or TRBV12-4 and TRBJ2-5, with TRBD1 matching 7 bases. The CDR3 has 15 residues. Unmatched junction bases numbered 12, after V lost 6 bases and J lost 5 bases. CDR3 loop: CASRSLPGQTETQYF. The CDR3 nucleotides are TGTGCCAGCAGGTCCCTCCCGGGACAGACGGAGACCCAGTACTTC.

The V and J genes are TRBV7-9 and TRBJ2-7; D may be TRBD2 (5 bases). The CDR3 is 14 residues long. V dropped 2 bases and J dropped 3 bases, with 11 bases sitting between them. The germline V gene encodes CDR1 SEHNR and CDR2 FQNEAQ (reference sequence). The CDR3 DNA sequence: TGTGCCAGCAGCTTATCGGAGCGGTTCTACGAGCAGTACTTC. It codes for CASSLSERFYEQYF.

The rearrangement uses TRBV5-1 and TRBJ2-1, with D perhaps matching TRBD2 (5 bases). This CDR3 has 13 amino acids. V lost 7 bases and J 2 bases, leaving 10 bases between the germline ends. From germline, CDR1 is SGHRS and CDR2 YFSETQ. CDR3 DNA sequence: TGCGCCAGCTTAGCGAGAGCCTACAATGAGCAGTTCTTC. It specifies CASLARAYNEQFF.

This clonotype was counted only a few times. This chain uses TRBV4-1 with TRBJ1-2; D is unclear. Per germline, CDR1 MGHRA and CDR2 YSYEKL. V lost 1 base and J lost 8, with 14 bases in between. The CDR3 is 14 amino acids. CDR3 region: CASSQVGGGGGYTF. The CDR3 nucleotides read TGCGCCAGCAGCCAAGTAGGCGGCGGCGGAGGCTACACCTTC.

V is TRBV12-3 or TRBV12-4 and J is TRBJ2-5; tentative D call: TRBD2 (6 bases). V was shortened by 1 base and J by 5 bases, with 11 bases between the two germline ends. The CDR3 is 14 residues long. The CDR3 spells CASSLVGDLETQYF. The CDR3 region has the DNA TGTGCCAGCAGTTTAGTGGGGGACTTGGAGACCCAGTACTTC.

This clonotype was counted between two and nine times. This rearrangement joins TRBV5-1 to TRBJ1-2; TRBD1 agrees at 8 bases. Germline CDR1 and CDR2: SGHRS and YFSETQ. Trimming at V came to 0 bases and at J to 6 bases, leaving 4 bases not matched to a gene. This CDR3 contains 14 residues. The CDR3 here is CASSLGQGTDGYTF. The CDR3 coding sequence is TGCGCCAGCAGCTTGGGACAGGGGACCGATGGCTACACCTTC.

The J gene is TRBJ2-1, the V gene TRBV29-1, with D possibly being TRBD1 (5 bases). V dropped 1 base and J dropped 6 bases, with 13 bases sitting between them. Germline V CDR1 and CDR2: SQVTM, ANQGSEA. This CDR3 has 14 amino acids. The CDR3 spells CSVEAPLRGNEQFF. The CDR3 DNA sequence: TGCAGCGTTGAAGCGCCCCTAAGGGGCAATGAGCAGTTCTTC.

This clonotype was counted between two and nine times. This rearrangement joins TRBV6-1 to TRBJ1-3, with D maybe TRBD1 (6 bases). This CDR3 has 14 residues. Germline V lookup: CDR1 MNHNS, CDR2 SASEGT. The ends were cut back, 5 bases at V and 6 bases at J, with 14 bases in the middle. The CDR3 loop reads CASSTGRTANTIYF. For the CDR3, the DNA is TGTGCCAGCAGTACAGGGAGAACGGCAAACACCATATATTTT.

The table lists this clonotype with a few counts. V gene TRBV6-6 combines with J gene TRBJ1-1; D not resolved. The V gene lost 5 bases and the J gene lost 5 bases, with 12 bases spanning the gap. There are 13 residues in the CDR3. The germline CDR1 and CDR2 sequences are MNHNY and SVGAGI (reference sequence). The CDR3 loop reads CASSPRVWTEAFF. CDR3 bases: TGTGCCAGCAGTCCCCGGGTGTGGACTGAAGCTTTCTTT.

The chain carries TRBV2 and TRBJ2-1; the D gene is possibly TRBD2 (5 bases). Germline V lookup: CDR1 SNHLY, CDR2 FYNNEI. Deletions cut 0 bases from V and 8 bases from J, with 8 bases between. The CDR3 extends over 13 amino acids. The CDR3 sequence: CASSEARVYEQFF. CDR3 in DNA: TGTGCCAGCAGTGAAGCGCGGGTGTATGAGCAGTTCTTC.

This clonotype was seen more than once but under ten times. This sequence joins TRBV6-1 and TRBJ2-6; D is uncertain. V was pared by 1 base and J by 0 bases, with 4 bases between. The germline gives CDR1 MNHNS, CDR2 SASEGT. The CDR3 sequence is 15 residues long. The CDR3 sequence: CASSEDSSGANVLTF. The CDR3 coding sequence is TGTGCCAGCAGTGAAGACAGCTCTGGGGCCAACGTCCTGACTTTC.

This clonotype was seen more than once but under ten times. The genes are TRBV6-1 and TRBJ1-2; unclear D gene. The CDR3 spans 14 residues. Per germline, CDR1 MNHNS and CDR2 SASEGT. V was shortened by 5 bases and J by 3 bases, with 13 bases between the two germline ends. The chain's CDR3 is CASSPLRAYYGYTF. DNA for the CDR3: TGTGCCAGCAGTCCGTTGCGGGCCTACTATGGCTACACCTTC.

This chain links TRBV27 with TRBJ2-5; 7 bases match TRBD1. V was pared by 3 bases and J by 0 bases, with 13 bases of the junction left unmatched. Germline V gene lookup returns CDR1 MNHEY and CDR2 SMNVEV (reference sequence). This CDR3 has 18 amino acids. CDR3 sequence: CASSFSSGQVPYQETQYF. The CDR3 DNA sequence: TGTGCCAGCAGTTTTTCCTCAGGACAGGTCCCGTACCAAGAGACCCAGTACTTC.

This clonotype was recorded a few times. The CDR3 region is CASSFGAGTGELFF. The CDR3 DNA reads TGTGCCAGCAGTTTTGGGGCGGGCACCGGGGAGCTGTTTTTT. The chain has TRBV27 and TRBJ2-2; tentatively, D is TRBD1 or TRBD2 (5 bases each). The germline V gene encodes CDR1 MNHEY and CDR2 SMNVEV (reference sequence). V was pared by 3 bases and J by 4 bases, with 9 bases between. This CDR3 has 14 residues.

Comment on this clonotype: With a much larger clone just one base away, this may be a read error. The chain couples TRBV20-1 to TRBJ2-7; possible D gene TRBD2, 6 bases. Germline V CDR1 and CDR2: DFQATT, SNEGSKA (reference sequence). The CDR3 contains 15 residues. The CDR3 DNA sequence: TGCAGTGCTAGAGATGGGCGGGGAAGCTCCTACGCGCAGTACTTC. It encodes CSARDGRGSSYAQYF.

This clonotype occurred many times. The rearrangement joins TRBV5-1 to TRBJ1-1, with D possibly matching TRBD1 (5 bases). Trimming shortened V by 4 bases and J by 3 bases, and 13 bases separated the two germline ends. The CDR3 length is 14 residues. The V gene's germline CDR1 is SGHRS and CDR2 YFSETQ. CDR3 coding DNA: TGCGCCAGCAGCGGGCGGGGCGCCGACACTGAAGCTTTCTTT. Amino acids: CASSGRGADTEAFF.